Sequencing of this T cell receptor (beta chain) was carried out in a study of regulatory T cells in long-lasting Graves disease. Findings of the study overall: Persistent Graves' patients showed reduced TCR diversity versus newly diagnosed patients.

Turning to this clonotype: What it binds is not known. Mismatch with germline at one junction end may stem from a read error.

Germline V gene sequence: CDR1 SGDLS, CDR2 YYNGEE. The CDR3 is made up of 16 amino acids. Library construction for TCR beta used iRepertoire HTBI primers and Arm-PCR of CDR3 regions. TCRdb itself ran the multiplex PCR reads through MiXCR, one entry per CDR3 protein. The sample holds hundreds of thousands of distinct CDR3 sequences, 15% to 20% seen once. Time point in this sample: newly diagnosed GD, antithyroid drugs for less than 3 months. Following extraction of RNA from PBMCs, that RNA was used to make the TCR library. This same sample was also taken into another study, of T cells in Graves' hyperthyroidism and ophthalmopathy.

The J gene is TRBJ1-5, the V gene TRBV9; D possibly corresponds to TRBD1 (6 bases). Sequencing was performed on peripheral blood mononuclear cells (PBMCs), taken at new diagnosis, from a patient treated with antithyroid drugs. The sequence was collected from a woman in her 30s with Graves disease. DNA of the CDR3: TGCGCCAGCAGCCAAGAAGGGGGGAGCGGGGCTGAGCCCCAGCATTTT. Its protein product is CASSQEGGSGAEPQHF.